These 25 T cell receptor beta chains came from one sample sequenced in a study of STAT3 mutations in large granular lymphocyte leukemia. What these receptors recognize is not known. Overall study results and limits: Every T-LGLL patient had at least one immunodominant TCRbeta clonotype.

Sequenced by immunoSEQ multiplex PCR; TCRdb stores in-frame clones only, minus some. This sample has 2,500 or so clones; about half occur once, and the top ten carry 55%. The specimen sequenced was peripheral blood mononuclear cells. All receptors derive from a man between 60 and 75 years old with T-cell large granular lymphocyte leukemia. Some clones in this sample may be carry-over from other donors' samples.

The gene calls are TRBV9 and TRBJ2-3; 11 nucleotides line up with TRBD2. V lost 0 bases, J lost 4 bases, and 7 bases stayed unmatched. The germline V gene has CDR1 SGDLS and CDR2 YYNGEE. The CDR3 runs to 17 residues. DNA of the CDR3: TGTGCCAGCAGCGTAGCGGAGCTAGCGGGGGGAGCAGATACGCAGTATTTT. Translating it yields CASSVAELAGGADTQYF.

The CDR3 nucleotides are TGCGCCAGCAGCGGGGCCATCGGACAGACGAACACCGGGGAGCTGTTTTTT. This codes for CASSGAIGQTNTGELFF. The rearrangement joins TRBV5-1 to TRBJ2-2, with TRBD1 as a possible D gene (6 bases). The CDR3 is made up of 17 amino acids. The V and J ends lost 4 bases and 0 bases respectively, with 16 bases between them. In germline, CDR1 is SGHRS, CDR2 YFSETQ.

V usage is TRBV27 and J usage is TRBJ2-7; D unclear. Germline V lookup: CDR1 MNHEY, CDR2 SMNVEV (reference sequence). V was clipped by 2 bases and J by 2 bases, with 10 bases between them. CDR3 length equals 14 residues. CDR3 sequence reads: CASSLAGRPYEQYF. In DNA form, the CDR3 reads TGTGCCAGCAGTTTAGCCGGCAGGCCCTACGAGCAGTACTTC.

This CDR3 reads CASSPSRGRGSGEQYF. The CDR3 DNA reads TGTGCCAGCTCACCCTCCCGAGGTCGGGGCTCGGGGGAGCAGTACTTC. J is TRBJ2-7 and V is TRBV18; either TRBD1 or TRBD2 may supply D (5 bases each). Germline CDR1 reads KGHSH; CDR2 reads LQKENI. Trimming stripped 3 bases from V and 7 bases from J, with 22 bases between. The length of the CDR3 is 16 residues. Full variable domain (missing parts from reference TRBV18 and TRBJ2-7): NAGVMQNPRHLVRRRGQEARLRCSPMKGHSHVYWYRQLPEEGLKFMVYLQKENIIDESGMPKERFSAEFPKEGPSILRIQQVVRGDSAAYFCASSPSRGRGSGEQYFGPGTRLTVT.

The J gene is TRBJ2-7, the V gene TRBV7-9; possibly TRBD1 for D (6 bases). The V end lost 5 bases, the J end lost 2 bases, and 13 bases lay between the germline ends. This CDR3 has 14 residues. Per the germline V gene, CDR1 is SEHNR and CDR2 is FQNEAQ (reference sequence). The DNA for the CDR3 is TGTGCCAGCAGCCTTACAGGGAGTCCCTACGAGCAGTACTTC. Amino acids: CASSLTGSPYEQYF.

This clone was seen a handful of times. The CDR3 region has the DNA TGTGCCAGTATGAGATTTGCGGGACAGGGGGTGTCCTATGGCTACACCTTC. Amino acids: CASMRFAGQGVSYGYTF. The V gene is TRBV19, the J gene TRBJ1-2; TRBD1 matches 11 bases. Germline assignment: CDR1 LNHDA and CDR2 SQIVND (reference sequence). This CDR3 is 17 amino acids long. Trimming at V came to 7 bases and at J to 4 bases, leaving 14 bases not matched to a gene.

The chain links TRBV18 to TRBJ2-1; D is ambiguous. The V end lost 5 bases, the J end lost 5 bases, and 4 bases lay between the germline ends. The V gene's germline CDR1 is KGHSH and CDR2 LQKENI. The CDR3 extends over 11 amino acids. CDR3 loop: CASSVNNEQFF. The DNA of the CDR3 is TGTGCCAGCTCAGTAAACAATGAGCAGTTCTTC.

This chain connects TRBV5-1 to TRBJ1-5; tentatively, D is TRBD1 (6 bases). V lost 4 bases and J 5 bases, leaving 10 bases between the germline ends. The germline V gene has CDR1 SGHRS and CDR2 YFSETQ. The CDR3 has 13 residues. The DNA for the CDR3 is TGCGCCAGCAGCATGGACAGCGATCAGCCCCAGCATTTT. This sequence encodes CASSMDSDQPQHF.

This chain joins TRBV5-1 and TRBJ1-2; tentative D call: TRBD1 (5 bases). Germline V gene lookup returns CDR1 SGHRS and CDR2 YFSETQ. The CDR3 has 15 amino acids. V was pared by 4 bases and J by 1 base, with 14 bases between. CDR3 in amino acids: CASSLRQNLNYGYTF. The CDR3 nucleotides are TGCGCCAGCAGCCTCAGACAGAACCTTAACTATGGCTACACCTTC.

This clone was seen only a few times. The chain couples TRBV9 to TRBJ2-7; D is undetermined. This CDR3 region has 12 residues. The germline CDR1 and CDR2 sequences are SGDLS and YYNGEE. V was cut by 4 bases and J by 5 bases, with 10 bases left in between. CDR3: CASSPIVHEQYF. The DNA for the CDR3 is TGTGCCAGCAGCCCCATCGTACACGAGCAGTACTTC.

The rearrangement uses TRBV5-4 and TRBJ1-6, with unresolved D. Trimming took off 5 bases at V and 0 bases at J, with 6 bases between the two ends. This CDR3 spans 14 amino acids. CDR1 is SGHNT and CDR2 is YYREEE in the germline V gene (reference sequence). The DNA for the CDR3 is TGTGCCAGCAGAGGGAGCTCCTATAATTCACCCCTCCACTTT. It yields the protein CASRGSSYNSPLHF.

This chain's CDR3 is CASSTPGHLSYEQYF. CDR3 coding DNA: TGTGCCAGCAGCACACCGGGACACCTCTCCTACGAGCAGTACTTC. The genes are TRBV5-4 and TRBJ2-7; possible D gene TRBD1, 6 bases. This CDR3 has 15 amino acids. V shed 4 bases and J shed 0 bases, with 14 bases lying between them. Germline values: CDR1 SGHNT, CDR2 YYREEE (reference sequence).

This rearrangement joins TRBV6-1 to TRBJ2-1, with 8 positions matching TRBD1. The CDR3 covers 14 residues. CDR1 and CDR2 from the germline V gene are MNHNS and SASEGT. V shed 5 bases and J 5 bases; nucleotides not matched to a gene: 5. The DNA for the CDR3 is TGTGCCAGCAGTTTAGGACAGGGTAACAATGAGCAGTTCTTC. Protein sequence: CASSLGQGNNEQFF.

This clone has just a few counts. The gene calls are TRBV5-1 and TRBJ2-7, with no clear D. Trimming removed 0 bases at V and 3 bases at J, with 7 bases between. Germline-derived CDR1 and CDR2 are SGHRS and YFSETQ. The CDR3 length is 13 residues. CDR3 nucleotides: TGCGCCAGCAGCTTGGCCGCAAGCTACGAGCAGTACTTC. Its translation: CASSLAASYEQYF.

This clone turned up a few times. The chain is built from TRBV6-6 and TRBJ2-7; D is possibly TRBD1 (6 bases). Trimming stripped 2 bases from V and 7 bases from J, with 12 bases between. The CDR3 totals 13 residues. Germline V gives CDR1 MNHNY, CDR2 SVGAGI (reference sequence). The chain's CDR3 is CASSYGSGTEQYF. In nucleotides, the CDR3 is TGTGCCAGCAGTTACGGATCCGGGACAGAGCAGTACTTC.

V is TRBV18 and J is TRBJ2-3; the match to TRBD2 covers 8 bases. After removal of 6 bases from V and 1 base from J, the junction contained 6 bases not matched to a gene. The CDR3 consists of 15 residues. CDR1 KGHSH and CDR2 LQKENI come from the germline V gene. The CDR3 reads CASSQSGGGTDTQYF. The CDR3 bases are TGTGCCAGCTCTCAAAGCGGGGGAGGCACAGATACGCAGTATTTT.

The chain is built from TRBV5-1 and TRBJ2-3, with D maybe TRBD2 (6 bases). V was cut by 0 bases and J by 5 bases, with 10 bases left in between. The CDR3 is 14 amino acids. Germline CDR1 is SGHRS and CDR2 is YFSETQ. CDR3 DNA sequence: TGCGCCAGCAGCTTGGGGACTATCGGAGATACGCAGTATTTT. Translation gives CASSLGTIGDTQYF.

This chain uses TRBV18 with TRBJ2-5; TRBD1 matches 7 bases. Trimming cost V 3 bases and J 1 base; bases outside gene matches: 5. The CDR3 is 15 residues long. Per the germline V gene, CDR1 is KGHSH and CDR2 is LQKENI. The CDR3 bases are TGTGCCAGCTCACCCTCTGGACAGGCCCAAGAGACCCAGTACTTC. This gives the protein CASSPSGQAQETQYF.

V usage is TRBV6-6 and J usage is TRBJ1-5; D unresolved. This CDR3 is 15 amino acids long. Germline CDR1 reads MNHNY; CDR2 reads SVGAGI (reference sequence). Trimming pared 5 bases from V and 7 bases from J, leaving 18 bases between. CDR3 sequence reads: CASSAPESAGQPQHF. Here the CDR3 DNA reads TGTGCCAGCAGTGCCCCGGAGTCGGCTGGGCAGCCCCAGCATTTT.

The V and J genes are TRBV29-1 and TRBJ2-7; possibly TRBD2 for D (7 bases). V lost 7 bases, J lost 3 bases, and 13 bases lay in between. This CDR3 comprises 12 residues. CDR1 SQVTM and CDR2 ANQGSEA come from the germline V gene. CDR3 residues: CSAWGGGYEQYF. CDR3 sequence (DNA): TGCAGCGCATGGGGGGGCGGCTACGAGCAGTACTTC.

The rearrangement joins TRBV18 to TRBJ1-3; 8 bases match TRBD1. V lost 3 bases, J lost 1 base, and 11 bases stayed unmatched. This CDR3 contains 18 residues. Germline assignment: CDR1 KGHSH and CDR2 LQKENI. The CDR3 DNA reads TGTGCCAGCTCACCGGATCTCCAGGGGGCAAGATCTGGAAACACCATATATTTT. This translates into CASSPDLQGARSGNTIYF. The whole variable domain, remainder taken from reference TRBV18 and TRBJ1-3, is NAGVMQNPRHLVRRRGQEARLRCSPMKGHSHVYWYRQLPEEGLKFMVYLQKENIIDESGMPKERFSAEFPKEGPSILRIQQVVRGDSAAYFCASSPDLQGARSGNTIYFGEGSWLTVV.

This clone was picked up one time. The CDR3, as DNA: TGTGCCTGGAGTACCGACACCGGACTGTATAGCAATCAGCCCCAGCATTTT. Protein sequence: CAWSTDTGLYSNQPQHF. The chain is built from TRBV30 and TRBJ1-5; the D is unclear. Germline-derived CDR1 and CDR2 are GTSNPN and SVGIG (reference sequence). The length of the CDR3 is 17 residues. Deletions cut 2 bases from V and 0 bases from J, with 17 bases between.

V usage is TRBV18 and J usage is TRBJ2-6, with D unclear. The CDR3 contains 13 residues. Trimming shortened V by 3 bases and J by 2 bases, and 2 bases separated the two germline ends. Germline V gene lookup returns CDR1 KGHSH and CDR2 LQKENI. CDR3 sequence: CASSPAGANVLTF. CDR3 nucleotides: TGTGCCAGCTCACCTGCTGGGGCCAACGTCCTGACTTTC. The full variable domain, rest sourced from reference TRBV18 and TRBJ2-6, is NAGVMQNPRHLVRRRGQEARLRCSPMKGHSHVYWYRQLPEEGLKFMVYLQKENIIDESGMPKERFSAEFPKEGPSILRIQQVVRGDSAAYFCASSPAGANVLTFGAGSRLTVL.

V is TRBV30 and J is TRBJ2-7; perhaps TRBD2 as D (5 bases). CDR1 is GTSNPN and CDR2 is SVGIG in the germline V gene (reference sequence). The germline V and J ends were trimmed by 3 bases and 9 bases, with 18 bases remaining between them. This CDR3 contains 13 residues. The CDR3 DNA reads TGTGCCTGGAGCCAGGACTGGGTTGAGTGGCAGTACTTC. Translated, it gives CAWSQDWVEWQYF.

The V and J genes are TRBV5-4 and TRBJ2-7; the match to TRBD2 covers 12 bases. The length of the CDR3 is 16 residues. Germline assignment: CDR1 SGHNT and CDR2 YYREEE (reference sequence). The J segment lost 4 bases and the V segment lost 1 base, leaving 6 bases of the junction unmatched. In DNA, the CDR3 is TGTGCCAGCAGCTTGACTAGCGGGGGGTTTCCTTACGAGCAGTACTTC. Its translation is CASSLTSGGFPYEQYF.